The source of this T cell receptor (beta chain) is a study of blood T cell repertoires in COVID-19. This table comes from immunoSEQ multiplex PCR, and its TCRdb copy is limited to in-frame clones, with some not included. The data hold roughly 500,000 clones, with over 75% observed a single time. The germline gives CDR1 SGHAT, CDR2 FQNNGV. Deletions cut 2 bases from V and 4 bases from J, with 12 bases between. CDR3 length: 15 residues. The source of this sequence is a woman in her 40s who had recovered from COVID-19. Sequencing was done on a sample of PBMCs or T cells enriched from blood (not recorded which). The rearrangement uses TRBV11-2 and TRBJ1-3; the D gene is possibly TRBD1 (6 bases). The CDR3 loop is CASSLMGAGGNTIYF. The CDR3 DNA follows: TGTGCCAGCAGCTTAATGGGGGCTGGAGGAAACACCATATATTTT. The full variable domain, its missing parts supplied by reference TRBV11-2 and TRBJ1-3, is EAGVAQSPRYKIIEKRQSVAFWCNPISGHATLYWYQQILGQGPKLLIQFQNNGVVDDSQLPKDRFSAERLKGVDSTLKIQPAKLEDSAVYLCASSLMGAGGNTIYFGEGSWLTVV.